A selection of T cell receptor beta chains follows, all from one sample in a study of T cells after yellow fever vaccination. TCRdb itself ran the 5' RACE reads through MiXCR, one entry per CDR3 protein. The sample lists about 630,000 distinct CDR3 sequences, 12% seen once, with 15% in the top ten. The sequenced sample was PBMCs, obtained on the day of the yellow fever booster vaccination. These receptors were obtained from a man younger than 40 who received the YFV17D yellow fever vaccine. Both conserved end residues are part of each CDR3.

v_call: TRBV30
j_call: TRBJ1-6
cdr3_aa: CAWSVNSSPLHF

v_call: TRBV29-1
j_call: TRBJ2-3
cdr3_aa: CSANRGRFTDTQYF

v_call: TRBV5-1
j_call: TRBJ2-5
cdr3_aa: CASSLMGLPQETQYF

v_call: TRBV20-1
j_call: TRBJ2-7
cdr3_aa: CSARSEGVGYEQYF

v_call: TRBV20-1
j_call: TRBJ2-5
cdr3_aa: CSAVRAGVFETQYF

v_call: TRBV6-2/TRBV6-3
j_call: TRBJ2-2
cdr3_aa: CASSQRSTGVTNTGELFF

v_call: TRBV12-3/TRBV12-4
j_call: TRBJ1-5
cdr3_aa: CASTDSRTQPQHF

v_call: TRBV5-1
j_call: TRBJ2-4
cdr3_aa: CASSLGQAKNIQYF

v_call: TRBV7-9
j_call: TRBJ2-3
cdr3_aa: CASSLMSGTDTQYF

v_call: TRBV29-1
j_call: TRBJ2-1
cdr3_aa: CSVRDTFYNEQFF

v_call: TRBV5-6
j_call: TRBJ2-1
cdr3_aa: CASSLFVNEQFF

v_call: TRBV7-8
j_call: TRBJ2-3
cdr3_aa: CASSLPMDTQYF

v_call: TRBV2
j_call: TRBJ1-5
cdr3_aa: CASSGQFNQPQHF

v_call: TRBV5-6
j_call: TRBJ2-7
cdr3_aa: CASSSLAGTYEQYF

v_call: TRBV10-3
j_call: TRBJ2-1
cdr3_aa: CAISEGYDNEQFF

v_call: TRBV5-1
j_call: TRBJ2-5
cdr3_aa: CASRDGLAGVETQYF

v_call: TRBV7-9
j_call: TRBJ2-7
cdr3_aa: CASSKTSGRTEQYF

v_call: TRBV7-2
j_call: TRBJ1-2
cdr3_aa: CASSPWPDRGPGYTF

v_call: TRBV7-2
j_call: TRBJ1-1
cdr3_aa: CASSSYTNTEAFF

v_call: TRBV11-2
j_call: TRBJ2-3
cdr3_aa: CASSQLGQRTDTQYF

v_call: TRBV9
j_call: TRBJ2-7
cdr3_aa: CASSAGYSYEQYF

v_call: TRBV29-1
j_call: TRBJ1-3
cdr3_aa: CSAPVGGSGNTIYF

v_call: TRBV3-1
j_call: TRBJ1-2
cdr3_aa: CASCQGGTGNANYGYTF

v_call: TRBV7-2
j_call: TRBJ2-5
cdr3_aa: CASSLGVAETQYF

v_call: TRBV24-1
j_call: TRBJ2-2
cdr3_aa: CATSDYPSGRVNTGELFF

v_call: TRBV20-1
j_call: TRBJ1-6
cdr3_aa: CSARYPNSPLHF

v_call: TRBV2
j_call: TRBJ2-3
cdr3_aa: CASSDALAATDTQYF

v_call: TRBV24-1
j_call: TRBJ2-5
cdr3_aa: CATDDTGTSVQETQYF

v_call: TRBV10-3
j_call: TRBJ2-7
cdr3_aa: CAMGPGLGDEQYF

v_call: TRBV29-1
j_call: TRBJ2-3
cdr3_aa: CSVEHQAQYF

v_call: TRBV6-5
j_call: TRBJ2-5
cdr3_aa: CASSWGGGAGAETQYF

v_call: TRBV12-3/TRBV12-4
j_call: TRBJ2-3
cdr3_aa: CASSPASRSTDTQYF

v_call: TRBV28
j_call: TRBJ1-5
cdr3_aa: CASSGDRSNQPQHF

v_call: TRBV7-2
j_call: TRBJ2-3
cdr3_aa: CASSRGGVDTQYF

v_call: TRBV20-1
j_call: TRBJ1-1
cdr3_aa: CSASPNWGTEAFF

v_call: TRBV7-6
j_call: TRBJ2-7
cdr3_aa: CASSLGGYPSYEQYF

v_call: TRBV5-1
j_call: TRBJ1-6
cdr3_aa: CASRAPGDNSPLHF

v_call: TRBV15
j_call: TRBJ2-1
cdr3_aa: CATSRDRVAVGPNEQFF

v_call: TRBV29-1
j_call: TRBJ1-1
cdr3_aa: CSVTGQGRMLLEAFF

v_call: TRBV19
j_call: TRBJ2-7
cdr3_aa: CASSMLTSGYEQYF

v_call: TRBV10-3
j_call: TRBJ1-3
cdr3_aa: CGGAGTSGNTIYF

v_call: TRBV12-3/TRBV12-4
j_call: TRBJ2-5
cdr3_aa: CASRRGNRETQYF

v_call: TRBV12-3/TRBV12-4
j_call: TRBJ1-4
cdr3_aa: CASSPAKGQKLFF

v_call: TRBV3-1
j_call: TRBJ1-5
cdr3_aa: CASSQNLDVLGEPQHF

v_call: TRBV20-1
j_call: TRBJ1-5
cdr3_aa: CSVKRQGAYQPQHF

v_call: TRBV5-1
j_call: TRBJ2-5
cdr3_aa: CASRFGGGLQETQYF

v_call: TRBV7-2
j_call: TRBJ1-4
cdr3_aa: CASSLVGGNEKLFF

v_call: TRBV6-2/TRBV6-3
j_call: TRBJ2-3
cdr3_aa: CASSYGAGFTDTQYF

v_call: TRBV7-2
j_call: TRBJ2-3
cdr3_aa: CASSWRAGGAGTDTQYF

v_call: TRBV20-1
j_call: TRBJ1-5
cdr3_aa: CSARRAGNQPQHF

v_call: TRBV7-9
j_call: TRBJ2-5
cdr3_aa: CASSLTVLGGRRETQYF

v_call: TRBV12-3/TRBV12-4
j_call: TRBJ2-5
cdr3_aa: CASSNTETQYF